These T cell receptor beta chains were read from a single sample in a study of Ad26.COV2.S vaccination and SARS-CoV-2 variants. The protocol was immunoSEQ multiplex PCR, while the TCRdb copy is restricted to in-frame clones and leaves out a portion. The sample contains hundreds of thousands of clones, around 90% of which appear only once. Sequencing was performed on peripheral blood, taken in a trial of Ad26.COV2.S vaccine versus placebo. The receptor source for this set is a person between 18 and 65 years old who received the Ad26.COV2.S COVID-19 vaccine or a placebo. Both conserved end residues are part of each CDR3. D genes are given only for firm matches. Size is omitted from some rows. Given values are once, few, many or a class for expanded clones.

d_gene	abundance	j_gene	len	v_gene	CDR3aa	CDR3nt
NA	NA	TRBJ2-5	18	TRBV7-2	CASSLAIGTTNLGETQYF	TGTGCCAGCAGCTTAGCCATTGGGACAACTAACCTTGGAGAGACCCAGTACTTC
NA	NA	TRBJ2-2	15	TRBV5-6	CASSSRRGGFGELFF	TGTGCCAGCAGCTCCAGGAGGGGGGGCTTCGGGGAGCTGTTTTTT
NA	NA	TRBJ2-7	12	TRBV6-5	CASSYGNYEQYF	TGTGCCAGCAGTTACGGAAACTACGAGCAGTACTTC
TRBD2	NA	TRBJ2-7	15	TRBV27	CASSFQLAGGYEQYF	TGTGCCAGCAGTTTCCAACTAGCGGGGGGCTACGAGCAGTACTTC
TRBD1	NA	TRBJ2-1	12	TRBV2	CASSEAGQGRFF	TGTGCCAGCAGTGAAGCCGGACAGGGTCGGTTCTTC
NA	NA	TRBJ2-1	17	TRBV5-1	CASSLDPGQSSYNEQFF	TGCGCCAGCAGCTTGGACCCGGGACAAAGCTCCTACAATGAGCAGTTCTTC
NA	NA	TRBJ2-1	13	TRBV25-1	CASSRVVPNEQFF	TGTGCCAGCAGTAGAGTAGTCCCCAATGAGCAGTTCTTC
TRBD2	once	TRBJ2-3	15	TRBV5-1	CASSLRGTSSDTQYF	TGCGCCAGCAGCCTCCGGGGGACTAGTTCAGATACGCAGTATTTT
TRBD1	NA	TRBJ2-4	16	TRBV5-4	CASSRGTGGRGNIQYF	TGTGCCAGCAGCCGGGGGACAGGGGGCAGGGGAAACATTCAGTACTTC
TRBD2	NA	TRBJ2-3	16	TRBV11-3	CASSTGLAGGTDTQYF	TGTGCCAGCAGCACGGGACTAGCGGGGGGCACAGATACGCAGTATTTT
TRBD1	NA	TRBJ2-1	14	TRBV27	CASSLTGSSGEQFF	TGTGCCAGCAGTTTGACAGGGTCGTCTGGGGAGCAGTTCTTC
TRBD1	once	TRBJ1-1	15	TRBV5-1	CASSPWGQGNTEAFF	TGCGCCAGCAGCCCGTGGGGACAGGGGAACACTGAAGCTTTCTTT
NA	NA	TRBJ1-1	14	TRBV2	CASSLDSMNTEAFF	TGTGCCAGTTCTTTGGACAGTATGAACACTGAAGCTTTCTTT
NA	NA	TRBJ1-2	14	TRBV7-3	CASSPTGGLYGYTF	TGTGCCAGCAGCCCAACTGGGGGGCTCTATGGCTACACCTTC
NA	NA	TRBJ2-7	16	TRBV25-1	CASSESGQTSSYEQYF	TGTGCCAGCAGTGAATCCGGACAGACTAGCTCCTACGAGCAGTACTTC
NA	NA	TRBJ1-4	14	TRBV6-6	CASSPSGLGEKLFF	TGTGCCAGCAGTCCCTCCGGGTTGGGGGAAAAACTGTTTTTT
NA	NA	TRBJ1-6	15	TRBV5-4	CASSLGSSYNSPLHF	TGTGCCAGCAGCTTGGGGAGCTCCTATAATTCACCCCTCCACTTT
NA	NA	TRBJ2-1	15	TRBV9	CASSPRLERDNEQFF	TGTGCCAGCAGTCCCCGACTAGAACGGGATAATGAGCAGTTCTTC
NA	NA	TRBJ2-5	14	TRBV19	CASSQAADQETQYF	TGTGCCAGTAGTCAGGCAGCCGATCAAGAGACCCAGTACTTC
TRBD1	NA	TRBJ2-3	14	TRBV9	CASSPRTGMDTQYF	TGTGCCAGCAGCCCAAGGACAGGGATGGATACGCAGTATTTT
TRBD2	NA	TRBJ2-5	15	TRBV5-1	CASSLSGGPRETQYF	TGCGCCAGCAGCTTGTCGGGGGGGCCGAGAGAGACCCAGTACTTC
NA	NA	TRBJ2-5	15	TRBV3-1/TRBV3-2	CASSPRVGEYETQYF	TGTGCCAGCAGCCCTCGGGTTGGGGAATATGAGACCCAGTACTTC
NA	NA	TRBJ2-7	14	TRBV9	CASSVSGGSYEQYF	TGTGCCAGCAGCGTTTCTGGGGGATCCTACGAGCAGTACTTC
TRBD1	NA	TRBJ2-7	15	TRBV7-2	CASSPPGTGIDEQYF	TGTGCCAGCAGCCCGCCCGGGACAGGGATCGACGAGCAGTACTTC
NA	once	TRBJ2-3	13	TRBV19	CASSIKGGDTQYF	TGTGCCAGTAGTATAAAGGGTGGCGATACGCAGTATTTT
TRBD1	NA	TRBJ2-7	15	TRBV2	CASSETGTGNYEQYF	TGTGCCAGCAGTGAAACCGGGACAGGGAATTACGAGCAGTACTTC
NA	NA	TRBJ1-5	17	TRBV6-1	CASSEFGTGRYNQPQHF	TGTGCCAGCAGTGAATTTGGGACGGGACGCTACAATCAGCCCCAGCATTTT
NA	NA	TRBJ1-1	12	TRBV7-9	CASSPLNTEAFF	TGTGCCAGCAGCCCGCTGAACACTGAAGCTTTCTTT
NA	NA	TRBJ2-5	14	TRBV4-3	CASSQGNDLETQYF	TGCGCCAGCAGCCAAGGGAACGATCTGGAGACCCAGTACTTC
NA	NA	TRBJ2-1	12	TRBV5-1	CASSFSSDEQFF	TGCGCCAGCAGCTTCAGTTCCGATGAGCAGTTCTTC
NA	NA	TRBJ2-7	12	TRBV5-4	CASSSISYEQYF	TGTGCCAGCAGCTCGATCTCCTACGAGCAGTACTTC
NA	NA	TRBJ2-1	14	TRBV11-2	CASSLGGVYNEQFF	TGTGCCAGCAGCTTAGGCGGGGTCTACAATGAGCAGTTCTTC
NA	NA	TRBJ1-5	15	TRBV18	CASSPGGGSNQPQHF	TGTGCCAGCTCACCGGGCGGGGGTAGCAATCAGCCCCAGCATTTT
NA	NA	TRBJ2-3	15	TRBV6-5	CASSYSGGLGDTQYF	TGTGCCAGCAGTTACTCGGGGGGCTTGGGAGATACGCAGTATTTT
TRBD1	NA	TRBJ1-2	14	TRBV6-6	CASSIRDSPYGYTF	TGTGCCAGCAGCATCCGGGACAGCCCCTATGGCTACACCTTC
NA	NA	TRBJ2-7	15	TRBV30	CAWSDPQRRGYEQYF	TGTGCCTGGAGTGACCCCCAACGACGGGGCTACGAGCAGTACTTC
NA	NA	TRBJ2-7	11	TRBV12-3/TRBV12-4	CASSLIGEQYF	TGTGCCAGCAGTTTAATTGGCGAGCAGTACTTC
NA	once	TRBJ1-5	17	TRBV7-8	CASSPGVGTSGNQPQHF	TGTGCCAGCAGCCCCGGGGTGGGGACATCTGGCAATCAGCCCCAGCATTTT
NA	once	TRBJ2-3	15	TRBV11-3	CASSLGTRDTDTQYF	TGTGCCAGCAGCTTAGGTACGAGGGATACAGATACGCAGTATTTT
NA	NA	TRBJ1-3	14	TRBV19	CASSIGTPGNTIYF	TGTGCCAGTAGTATCGGGACCCCTGGAAACACCATATATTTT
NA	NA	TRBJ2-5	14	TRBV9	CASSLGRGLETQYF	TGTGCCAGCAGCTTAGGGAGGGGGCTGGAGACCCAGTACTTC
TRBD2	NA	TRBJ2-7	16	TRBV4-1	CASSQDLLAASYEQYF	TGCGCCAGCAGCCAAGATCTACTAGCGGCCTCCTACGAGCAGTACTTC
TRBD1	NA	TRBJ1-2	14	TRBV5-5	CASSSTGGGLGYTF	TGTGCCAGCAGCTCAACAGGGGGCGGGCTTGGCTACACCTTC
TRBD2	NA	TRBJ2-7	15	TRBV3-1/TRBV3-2	CASSQPPGLAGVQYF	TGTGCCAGCAGCCAACCACCGGGACTAGCGGGAGTGCAGTACTTC
TRBD2	NA	TRBJ2-3	17	TRBV5-1	CASSLARGRGGSDTQYF	TGCGCCAGCAGCTTGGCCAGAGGTCGCGGGGGATCAGATACGCAGTATTTT
NA	NA	TRBJ1-1	15	TRBV7-2	CASSLEWGKNTEAFF	TGTGCCAGCAGCTTAGAGTGGGGGAAGAACACTGAAGCTTTCTTT
NA	NA	TRBJ1-5	15	TRBV7-3	CASSQRGSLYQPQHF	TGTGCCAGCAGCCAGCGGGGCAGCCTCTATCAGCCCCAGCATTTT
TRBD1	few	TRBJ2-7	14	TRBV2	CASTGQGRAYEQYF	TGTGCCAGCACAGGACAGGGTCGGGCCTACGAGCAGTACTTC
TRBD1	NA	TRBJ2-5	16	TRBV13	CASTSDRGRGQETQYF	TGTGCCAGCACCTCAGACAGGGGGCGCGGCCAAGAGACCCAGTACTTC
TRBD1	NA	TRBJ1-2	17	TRBV4-2	CASSHPGQGASYYGYTF	TGTGCCAGCAGCCATCCTGGACAGGGGGCCTCCTACTATGGCTACACCTTC
TRBD1	NA	TRBJ1-3	12	TRBV5-4	CAAQGAGNTIYF	TGTGCCGCACAGGGGGCTGGAAACACCATATATTTT
NA	NA	TRBJ2-2	16	TRBV4-1	CASRSVGAPRTGELFF	TGCGCCAGCAGGTCCGTTGGGGCCCCGAGAACCGGGGAGCTGTTTTTT